Below, one TCR beta chain is given with its context. Sequencing was performed with immunoSEQ multiplex PCR; in TCRdb, only in-frame clones are kept and a portion is missing. This table has 200,000 to 300,000 clones, around 86% appearing once. The CDR3 length is 16 residues. The germline CDR1 and CDR2 sequences are MNHNS and SASEGT. V shed 4 bases and J shed 1 base, with 17 bases lying between them. The sample originates from a study of blood T cell repertoires in COVID-19. The sequenced sample was peripheral blood. The rearrangement links TRBV6-1 to TRBJ2-7; possibly TRBD1 for D (6 bases). This TCR was sampled from a woman between 65 and 79 years old with active or convalescent COVID-19. As DNA, the CDR3 is TGTGCCAGCAGTGGTTGGGGAAACCAGGGGTCCTACGAGCAGTACTTC. Its protein product is CASSGWGNQGSYEQYF.